One T cell receptor (beta chain) is described in this entry. The diagnostic criteria were recently defined, and patients with Susac syndrome met them for definite or probable disease. These data are taken from a study of CD8 T cells in Susac syndrome. Reverse transcription of about 0.5 to 1 ug RNA used random hexamers. TCRdb re-called the immunoSEQ multiplex PCR reads with MiXCR, one entry per CDR3 protein. The sample consists of 160,000 or so distinct CDR3 sequences, approximately 94% of them appearing once. Per the germline V gene, CDR1 is MGHDK and CDR2 is SYGVNS. V gave up 7 bases and J gave up 6 bases; unmatched junction bases: 8. The CDR3 runs to 14 residues.

Sequenced material: CD4+ T cells from PBMCs. This clonotype was obtained from a human donor with Susac syndrome. The chain uses TRBV25-1 and TRBJ2-2; 7 bases match TRBD1. The CDR3 DNA reads TGTGCCAGCAATAGACAGGGTCCGGCCGGGGAGCTGTTTTTT. Its translation: CASNRQGPAGELFF. The whole variable domain, filled in from reference TRBV25-1 and TRBJ2-2, reads EADIYQTPRYLVIGTGKKITLECSQTMGHDKMYWYQQDPGMELHLIHYSYGVNSTEKGDLSSESTVSRIRTEHFPLTLESARPSHTSQYLCASNRQGPAGELFFGEGSRLTVL.